This T cell receptor beta chain was found in a study of identical twins (dated by TCRdb to about 2016). Background on the whole study: To test whether fetal clonotypes persist, the study used deep sequencing on TCR alpha and beta repertoires from monozygotic twins, unrelated adults of various ages, and cord blood. To rule out contamination, the twin experiments were replicated at different times with different library preparation protocols. What the work shows at the level of the full study, not this receptor alone: Out-of-frame TCR alpha sharing in monozygotic twins was systematically underestimated by recombination models, whereas sharing between unrelated individuals was in agreement with the recombination models. Compared with coincidental sharing between unrelated individuals, out-of-frame TCR alpha sequences shared between twins showed an excess of sequences with low generation probability. Fewer insertions were carried by abundant cord blood beta clonotypes, a similar but weaker trend appeared in young adult naive repertoires, and no such trend appeared in memory repertoires. In beta out-of-frame sequences, excess twin sharing was weaker, because having fewer shared sequences lowered the signal-to-noise ratio. Zero-insertion analyses could be partly confounded by invariant T cells such as MAIT and iNKT, although diverse VJ usage argued against such confounding for most clonotypes. Conclusions relied on cross-sectional statistical analysis, since the same donors could not be followed over many years.

All donors were healthy Caucasians. The twin cohort comprised three pairs of female monozygotic twins, all aged about 18 to 30 years. Miltenyi CD45RO+ enrichment and human naive T-cell isolation kits were used to isolate memory (CD45RO+) and naive T cells from PBMC. The germline V and J ends show losses of 0 bases and 7 bases respectively, and no gene match explains 3 bases of the junction. The CDR3 runs 14 residues from the cysteine to the phenylalanine. CDR3 DNA only is kept here, 42 bases in frame from base 1. The germline V gene provides CDR1 MGHRA and CDR2 YSYEKL. The library was produced with 5' RACE. Sequencer: Illumina HiSeq 2000. A universal primer binding site was introduced by template switching, and a unique molecular identifier was present in the final cDNA, enabling accurate counting of TCR cDNA molecules. Specific primers in the conserved constant-segment region were used to synthesize first-strand cDNA for TCR alpha and beta chains. Each cDNA library was double barcoded, with a SMART-Mk sample barcode plus Illumina barcodes, to control for contamination. Two successive PCR steps introduced TruSeq adapter sequences along with Illumina sample barcodes. TCR alpha and beta cDNA libraries were sequenced on the Illumina HiSeq platform with custom primers. In the source study's methods: Raw reads were processed with MiGEC to extract unique molecular identifiers, and MiXCR was used to determine CDR3 positions. Recombination models were inferred per individual with the repgenHMM and IGoR tools using an EM algorithm. The tcR package in R was used for shared clonotype analysis, with sharing normalized by the product of cloneset sizes. To study raw recombination without the effects of thymic and clonal selection, out-of-frame nonproductive sequences were analyzed. In TCRdb, the public reads were trimmed at Q25 with fastp and aligned with MiXCR, with productive beta chains retained. Rows are combined by CDR3 protein, so each entry shows the most common genes and DNA. TCRdb, not the authors, supplied the V and J calls. This sample comprises around 280,000 distinct CDR3 sequences, about 8.9% of them detected only once. The leading ten clones occupy around 2.1% of the sample.

This clonotype was observed at least ten times. The specificity of this receptor is unknown. No base qualities exist here, and no much larger clone lies one base off it. This same sample was also part of a study on yellow fever vaccine responses in identical twins. Taken from the second paper: The authors reported that the T cell response to vaccination in identical twins appeared partly convergent and partly personalized. In the study, vaccine-responding T cell clones were precisely tracked in identical twins.

This receptor chain uses TRBV4-1 and TRBJ2-3; TRBD2 fits 8 bases in the junction. The sequencing sample was made of memory (CD45RO+) T cells sorted from blood. This specimen's cell subset or site label, interpreted: CD45RO+ enriched T cells. This TCR was recovered from a woman aged 18-35 years in good health. The sequence in DNA is TGCGCCAGCAGCCAAGACGGGGGGGGGTATACGCAGTATTTT. Its product reads: CASSQDGGGYTQYF.